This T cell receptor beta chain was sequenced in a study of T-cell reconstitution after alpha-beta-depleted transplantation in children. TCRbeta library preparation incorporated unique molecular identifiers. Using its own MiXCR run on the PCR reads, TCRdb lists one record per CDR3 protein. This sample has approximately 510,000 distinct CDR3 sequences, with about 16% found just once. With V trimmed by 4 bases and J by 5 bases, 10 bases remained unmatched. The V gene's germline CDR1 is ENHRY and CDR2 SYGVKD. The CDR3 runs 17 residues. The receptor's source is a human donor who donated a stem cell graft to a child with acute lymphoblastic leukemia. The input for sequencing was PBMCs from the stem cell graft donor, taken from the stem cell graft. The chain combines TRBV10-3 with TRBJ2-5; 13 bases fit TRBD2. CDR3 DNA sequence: TGTGCCATCAGTGCAACTAGCGGGAGGGCCAATGGGGAGACCCAGTACTTC. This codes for CAISATSGRANGETQYF.